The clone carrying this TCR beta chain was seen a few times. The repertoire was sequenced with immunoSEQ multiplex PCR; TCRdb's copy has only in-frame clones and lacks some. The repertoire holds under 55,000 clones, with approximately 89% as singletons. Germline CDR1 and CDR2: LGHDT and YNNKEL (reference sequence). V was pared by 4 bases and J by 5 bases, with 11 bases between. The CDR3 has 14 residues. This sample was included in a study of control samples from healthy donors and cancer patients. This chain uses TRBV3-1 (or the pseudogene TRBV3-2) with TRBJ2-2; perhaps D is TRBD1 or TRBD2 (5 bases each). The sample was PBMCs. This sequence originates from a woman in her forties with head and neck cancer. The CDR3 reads CASSPSGRTGELFF. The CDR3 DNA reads TGTGCCAGCAGCCCTTCGGGGCGAACCGGGGAGCTGTTTTTT.